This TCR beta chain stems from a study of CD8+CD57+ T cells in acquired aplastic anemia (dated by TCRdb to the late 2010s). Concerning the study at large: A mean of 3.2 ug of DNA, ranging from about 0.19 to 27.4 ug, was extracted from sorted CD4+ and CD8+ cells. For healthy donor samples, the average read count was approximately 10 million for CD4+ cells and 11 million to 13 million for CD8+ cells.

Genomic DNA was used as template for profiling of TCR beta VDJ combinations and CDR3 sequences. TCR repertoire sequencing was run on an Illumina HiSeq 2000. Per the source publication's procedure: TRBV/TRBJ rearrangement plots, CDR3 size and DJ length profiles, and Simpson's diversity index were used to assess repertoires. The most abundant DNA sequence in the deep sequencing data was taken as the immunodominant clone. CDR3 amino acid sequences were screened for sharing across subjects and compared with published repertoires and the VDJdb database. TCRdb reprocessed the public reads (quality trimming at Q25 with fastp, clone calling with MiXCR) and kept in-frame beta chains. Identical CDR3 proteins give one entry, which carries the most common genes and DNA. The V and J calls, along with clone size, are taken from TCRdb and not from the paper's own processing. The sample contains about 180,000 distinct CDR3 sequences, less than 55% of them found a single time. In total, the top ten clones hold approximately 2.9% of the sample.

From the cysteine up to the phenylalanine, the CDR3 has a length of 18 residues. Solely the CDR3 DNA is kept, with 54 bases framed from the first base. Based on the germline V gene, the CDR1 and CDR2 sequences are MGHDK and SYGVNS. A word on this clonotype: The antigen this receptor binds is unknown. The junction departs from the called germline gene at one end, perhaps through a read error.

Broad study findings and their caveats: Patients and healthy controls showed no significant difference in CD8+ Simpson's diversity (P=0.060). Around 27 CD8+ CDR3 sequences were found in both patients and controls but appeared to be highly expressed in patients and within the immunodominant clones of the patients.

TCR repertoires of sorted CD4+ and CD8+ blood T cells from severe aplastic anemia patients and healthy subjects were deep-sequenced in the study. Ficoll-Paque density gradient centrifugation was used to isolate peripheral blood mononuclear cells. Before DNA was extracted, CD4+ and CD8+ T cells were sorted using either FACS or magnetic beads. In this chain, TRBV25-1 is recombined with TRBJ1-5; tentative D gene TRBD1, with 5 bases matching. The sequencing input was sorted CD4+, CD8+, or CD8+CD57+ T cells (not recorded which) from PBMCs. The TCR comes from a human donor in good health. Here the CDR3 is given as CASSEPAGTVYSHQPPHF. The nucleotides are TGTGCCAGCAGTGAACCTGCCGGGACGGTGTATAGCCATCAGCCCCCGCATTTT.